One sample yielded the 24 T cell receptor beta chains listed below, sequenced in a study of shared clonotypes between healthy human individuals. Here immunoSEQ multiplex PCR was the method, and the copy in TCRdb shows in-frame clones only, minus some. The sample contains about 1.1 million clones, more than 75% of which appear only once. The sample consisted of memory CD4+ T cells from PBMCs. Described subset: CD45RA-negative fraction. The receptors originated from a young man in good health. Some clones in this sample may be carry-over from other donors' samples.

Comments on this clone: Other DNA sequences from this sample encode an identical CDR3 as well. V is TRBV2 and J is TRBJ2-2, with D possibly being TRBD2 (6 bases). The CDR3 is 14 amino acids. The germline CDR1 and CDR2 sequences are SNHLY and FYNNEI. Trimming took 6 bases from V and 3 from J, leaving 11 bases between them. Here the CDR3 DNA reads TGTGCCAGCAGGGGGGACTCTTACACCGGGGAGCTGTTTTTT. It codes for CASRGDSYTGELFF.

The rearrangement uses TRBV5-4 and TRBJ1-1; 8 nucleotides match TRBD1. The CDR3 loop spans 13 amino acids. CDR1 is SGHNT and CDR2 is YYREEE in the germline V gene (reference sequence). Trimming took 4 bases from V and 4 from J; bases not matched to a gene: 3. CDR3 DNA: TGTGCCAGCAGCCAAACAGGGGGCACTGAAGCTTTCTTT. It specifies CASSQTGGTEAFF.

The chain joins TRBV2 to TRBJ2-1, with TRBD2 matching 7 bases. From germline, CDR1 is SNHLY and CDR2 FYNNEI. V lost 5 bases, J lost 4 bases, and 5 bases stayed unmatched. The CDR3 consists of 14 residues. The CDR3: CASSLAENYNEQFF. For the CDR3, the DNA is TGTGCCAGCAGTCTAGCGGAGAATTACAATGAGCAGTTCTTC.

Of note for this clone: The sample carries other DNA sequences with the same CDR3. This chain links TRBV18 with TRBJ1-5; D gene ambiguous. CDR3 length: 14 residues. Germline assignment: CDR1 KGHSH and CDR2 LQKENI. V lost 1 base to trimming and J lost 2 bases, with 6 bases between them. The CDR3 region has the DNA TGTGCCAGCTCACCACAGGGAGGCAATCAGCCCCAGCATTTT. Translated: CASSPQGGNQPQHF.

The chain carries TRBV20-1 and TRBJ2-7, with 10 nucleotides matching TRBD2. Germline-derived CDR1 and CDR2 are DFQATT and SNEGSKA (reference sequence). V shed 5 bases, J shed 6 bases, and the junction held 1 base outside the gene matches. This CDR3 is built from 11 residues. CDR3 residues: CSASSGSEQYF. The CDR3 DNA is TGCAGTGCTTCTAGCGGGAGCGAGCAGTACTTC.

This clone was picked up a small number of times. CDR3 amino acids: CATSREYVIGAQYF. The CDR3 nucleotides are TGTGCCACCAGCAGAGAGTATGTCATAGGCGCGCAGTACTTC. The chain is built from TRBV15 and TRBJ2-7; no reliable D call. The V end lost 0 bases, the J end lost 9 bases, and 15 bases lay between the germline ends. Germline V CDR1 and CDR2: LNHNV, YYDKDF (reference sequence). The CDR3 is 14 amino acids.

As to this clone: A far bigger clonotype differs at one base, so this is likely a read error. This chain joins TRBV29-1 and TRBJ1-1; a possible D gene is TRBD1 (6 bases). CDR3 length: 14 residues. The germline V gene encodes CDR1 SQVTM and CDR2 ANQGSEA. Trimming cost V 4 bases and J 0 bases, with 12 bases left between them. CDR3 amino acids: CSVARGSMNTEAFF. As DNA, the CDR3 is TGCAGCGTTGCCAGGGGAAGCATGAACACTGAAGCTTTCTTT.

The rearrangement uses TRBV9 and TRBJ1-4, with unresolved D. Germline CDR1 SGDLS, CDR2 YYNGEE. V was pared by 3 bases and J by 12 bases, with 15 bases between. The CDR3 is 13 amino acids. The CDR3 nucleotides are TGTGCCAGCAGCGCCCAACTTGGATCGGAACTGTTTTTT. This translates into CASSAQLGSELFF.

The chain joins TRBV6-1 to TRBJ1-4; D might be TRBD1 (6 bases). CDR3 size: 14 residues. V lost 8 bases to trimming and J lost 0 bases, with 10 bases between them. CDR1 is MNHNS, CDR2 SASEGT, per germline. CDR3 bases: TGTGCCAGCCGGGACAAAACAACTAATGAAAAACTGTTTTTT. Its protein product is CASRDKTTNEKLFF.

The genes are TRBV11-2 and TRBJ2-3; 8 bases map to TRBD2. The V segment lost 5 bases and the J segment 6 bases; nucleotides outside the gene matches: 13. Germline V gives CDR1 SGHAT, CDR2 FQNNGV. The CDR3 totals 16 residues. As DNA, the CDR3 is TGTGCCAGCAGCCTTAGAGCGGGACTAGACTCGGATACGCAGTATTTT. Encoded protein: CASSLRAGLDSDTQYF.

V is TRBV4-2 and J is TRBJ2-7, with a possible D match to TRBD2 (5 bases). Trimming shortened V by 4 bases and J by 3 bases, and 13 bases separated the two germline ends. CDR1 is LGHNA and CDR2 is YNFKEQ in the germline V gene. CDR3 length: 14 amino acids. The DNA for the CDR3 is TGTGCCAGCAGCCTTGCCCGGGGTTACTACGAGCAGTACTTC. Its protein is CASSLARGYYEQYF.

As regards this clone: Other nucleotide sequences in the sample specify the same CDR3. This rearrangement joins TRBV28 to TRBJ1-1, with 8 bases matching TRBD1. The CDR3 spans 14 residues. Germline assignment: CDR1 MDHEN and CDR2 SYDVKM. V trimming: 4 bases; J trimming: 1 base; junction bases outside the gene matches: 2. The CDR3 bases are TGTGCCAGCAGTTCCGGACAGGGGAACACTGAAGCTTTCTTT. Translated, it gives CASSSGQGNTEAFF.

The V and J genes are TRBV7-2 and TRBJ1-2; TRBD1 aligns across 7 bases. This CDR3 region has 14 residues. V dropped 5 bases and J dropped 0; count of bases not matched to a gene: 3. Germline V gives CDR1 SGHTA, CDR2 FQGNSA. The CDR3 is CASSRQGSNYGYTF. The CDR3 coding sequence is TGTGCCAGCAGCCGACAGGGTTCTAACTATGGCTACACCTTC.

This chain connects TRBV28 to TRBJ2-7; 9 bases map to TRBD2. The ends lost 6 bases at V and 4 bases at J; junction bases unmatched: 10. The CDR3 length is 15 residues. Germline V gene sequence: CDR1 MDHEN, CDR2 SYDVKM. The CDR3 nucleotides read TGTGCCAGCAGCCCACCGGGACTAGCCTATTACGAGCAGTACTTC. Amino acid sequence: CASSPPGLAYYEQYF.

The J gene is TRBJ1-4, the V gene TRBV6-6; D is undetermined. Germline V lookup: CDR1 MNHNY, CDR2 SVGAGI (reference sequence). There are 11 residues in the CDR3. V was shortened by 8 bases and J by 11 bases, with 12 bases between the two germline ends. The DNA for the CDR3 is TGTGCCAGCGGACCTATCGGGAAACTGTTTTTT. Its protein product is CASGPIGKLFF.

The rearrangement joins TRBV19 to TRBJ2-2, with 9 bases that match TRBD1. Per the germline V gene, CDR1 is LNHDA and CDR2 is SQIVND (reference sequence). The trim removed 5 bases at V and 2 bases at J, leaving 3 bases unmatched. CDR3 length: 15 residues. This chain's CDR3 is CASSSGQGNTGELFF. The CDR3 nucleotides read TGTGCCAGTAGTTCGGGACAGGGAAACACCGGGGAGCTGTTTTTT.

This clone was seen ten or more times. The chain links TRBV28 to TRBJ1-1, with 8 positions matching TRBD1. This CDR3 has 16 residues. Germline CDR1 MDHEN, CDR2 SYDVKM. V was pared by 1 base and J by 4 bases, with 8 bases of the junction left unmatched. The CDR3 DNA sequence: TGTGCCAGCAGTTTATTATTAAGCAGGGGGCCCACTGAAGCTTTCTTT. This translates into CASSLLLSRGPTEAFF.

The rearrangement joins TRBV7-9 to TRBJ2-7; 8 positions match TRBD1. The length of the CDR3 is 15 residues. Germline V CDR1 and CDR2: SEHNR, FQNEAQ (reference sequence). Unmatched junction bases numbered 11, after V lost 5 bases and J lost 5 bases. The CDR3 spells CASSPDRGIYDEQYF. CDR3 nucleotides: TGTGCCAGCAGCCCAGACAGGGGAATATACGACGAGCAGTACTTC.

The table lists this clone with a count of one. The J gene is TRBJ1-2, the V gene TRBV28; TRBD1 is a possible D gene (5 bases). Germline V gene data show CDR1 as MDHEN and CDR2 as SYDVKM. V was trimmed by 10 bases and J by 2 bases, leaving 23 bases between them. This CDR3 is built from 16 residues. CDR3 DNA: TGTGCCACCCTCTACAGGTCGCCTCCCTCGAACTATGGCTACACCTTC. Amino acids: CATLYRSPPSNYGYTF.

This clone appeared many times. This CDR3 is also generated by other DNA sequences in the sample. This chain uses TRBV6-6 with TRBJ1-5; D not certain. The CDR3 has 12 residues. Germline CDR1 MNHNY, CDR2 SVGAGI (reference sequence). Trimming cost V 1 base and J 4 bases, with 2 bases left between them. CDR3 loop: CASSYLNQPQHF. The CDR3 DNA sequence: TGTGCCAGCAGTTACTTAAATCAGCCCCAGCATTTT.

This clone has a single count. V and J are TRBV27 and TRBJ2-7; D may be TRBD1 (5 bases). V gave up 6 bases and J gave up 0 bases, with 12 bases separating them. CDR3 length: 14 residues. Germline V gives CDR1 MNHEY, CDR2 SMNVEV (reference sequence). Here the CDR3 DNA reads TGTGCCAGCAGGCTGACAGCTTTCTCCTACGAGCAGTACTTC. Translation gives CASRLTAFSYEQYF.

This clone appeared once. CDR3 in DNA: TGTGCCAGCAGCTTAGAAGGTTCTGGGGCCAACGTCCTGACTTTC. Its translation: CASSLEGSGANVLTF. The chain has TRBV7-3 and TRBJ2-6, with unresolved D. The germline gives CDR1 SGHTA, CDR2 FQGTGA. The CDR3 is 15 amino acids. The germline V and J ends were trimmed by 2 bases and 1 base, with 6 bases remaining between them.

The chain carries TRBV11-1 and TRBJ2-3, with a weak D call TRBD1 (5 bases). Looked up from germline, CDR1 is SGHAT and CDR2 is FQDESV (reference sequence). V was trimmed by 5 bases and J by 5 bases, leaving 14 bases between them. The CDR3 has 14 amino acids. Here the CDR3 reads CASSPLGVGDTQYF. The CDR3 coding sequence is TGTGCCAGCAGCCCCCTAGGGGTGGGAGATACGCAGTATTTT.

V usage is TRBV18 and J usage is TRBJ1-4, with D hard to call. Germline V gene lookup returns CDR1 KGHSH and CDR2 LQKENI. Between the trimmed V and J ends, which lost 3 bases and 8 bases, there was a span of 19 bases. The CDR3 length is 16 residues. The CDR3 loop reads CASSPTLGYVGEKLFF. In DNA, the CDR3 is TGTGCCAGCTCACCGACACTCGGATACGTGGGCGAAAAACTGTTTTTT.